These 20 T cell receptor beta chains share one sample of origin, sequenced in a study of metastatic and nonmetastatic thyroid tumors. TCRdb re-analyzed the PCR reads using MiXCR. Among around 35,000 clones listed, more than 15% were seen once. Nobody among the patients had been given any treatment before thyroid surgery. The source material was blood. All receptors derive from a female donor with papillary thyroid cancer or a benign thyroid nodule (not recorded which). Some clones in this sample may be carry-over from other donors' samples.

This clone was picked up many times. Additional DNA sequences in this sample encode the identical CDR3. This chain connects TRBV5-6 to TRBJ2-3; TRBD1 or TRBD2 may be the D gene (5 bases each). Trimming shortened V by 6 bases and J by 4 bases, and 21 bases separated the two germline ends. Germline CDR1 and CDR2: SGHDT and YYEEEE. CDR3 length equals 16 residues. CDR3 sequence reads: CASTIPGPLGADTQYF. For the CDR3, the DNA is TGTGCCAGCACTATACCAGGGCCCCTGGGGGCAGATACGCAGTATTTT.

This clone was seen only a few times. V is TRBV7-2 and J is TRBJ2-5; D gene unclear. Trimming took 5 bases from V and 6 from J, leaving 10 bases between them. The CDR3 runs to 12 residues. Germline CDR1 SGHTA, CDR2 FQGNSA. The DNA of the CDR3 is TGTGCCAGCAGCATACGAAGTCAGACCCAGTACTTC. Translated, it gives CASSIRSQTQYF.

V usage is TRBV9 and J usage is TRBJ2-1; no definite D call. The V and J ends lost 4 bases and 0 bases respectively, with 14 bases between them. Germline assignment: CDR1 SGDLS and CDR2 YYNGEE. The CDR3 is made up of 16 amino acids. Here the CDR3 DNA reads TGTGCCAGCAGCTTCGACCACCGTAGCTCCTACAATGAGCAGTTCTTC. Protein product: CASSFDHRSSYNEQFF.

The table lists this clone with many counts. This chain joins TRBV19 and TRBJ2-5; D remains ambiguous. The CDR3 runs to 12 residues. Germline V gene lookup returns CDR1 LNHDA and CDR2 SQIVND (reference sequence). V was clipped by 1 base and J by 8 bases, with 8 bases between them. CDR3 sequence (DNA): TGTGCCAGTAGTATAGTGGGCCGAACCCAGTACTTC. It is translated as CASSIVGRTQYF.

This clone was seen many times. The chain uses TRBV29-1 and TRBJ2-7; TRBD1 matches at 7 bases. Germline CDR1 and CDR2: SQVTM and ANQGSEA. This CDR3 spans 13 amino acids. With V trimmed by 3 bases and J by 0 bases, 2 bases remained unmatched. The CDR3 region is CSVESGGSYEQYF. In DNA, the CDR3 is TGCAGCGTTGAGTCAGGGGGCTCCTACGAGCAGTACTTC.

This clone was seen at least ten times. This sequence joins TRBV20-1 and TRBJ2-7; D could derive from TRBD1 or TRBD2 (5 bases each). This CDR3 comprises 13 residues. V lost 5 bases and J 4 bases, leaving 15 bases between the germline ends. The germline CDR1 and CDR2 sequences are DFQATT and SNEGSKA (reference sequence). For the CDR3, the DNA is TGCAGTGCTGGGGGTCAGAGGGGTTACGAGCAGTACTTC. Its translation is CSAGGQRGYEQYF.

This clone was picked up many times. V is TRBV3-1 and J is TRBJ1-5, with 8 bases fitting TRBD1. The CDR3 has 17 amino acids. The V gene's germline CDR1 is LGHDT and CDR2 YNNKEL (reference sequence). V shed 3 bases, J shed 5 bases, and the junction held 12 bases outside the gene matches. CDR3: CASSHGYQGAVDQPQHF. The DNA for the CDR3 is TGTGCCAGCAGCCACGGGTACCAGGGGGCTGTTGATCAGCCCCAGCATTTT.

This clone was recorded many times. The chain uses TRBV2 and TRBJ2-7; no clear D gene. The CDR3 runs to 13 residues. V was cut by 7 bases and J by 3 bases, with 13 bases left in between. The germline gives CDR1 SNHLY, CDR2 FYNNEI. This CDR3 is CASNKPVSYEQYF. The DNA for the CDR3 is TGTGCCAGCAATAAACCAGTAAGCTACGAGCAGTACTTC. The full variable domain, with the rest looked up from reference TRBV2 and TRBJ2-7, is EPEVTQTPSHQVTQMGQEVILRCVPISNHLYFYWYRQILGQKVEFLVSFYNNEISEKSEIFDDQFSVERPDGSNFTLKIRSTKLEDSAMYFCASNKPVSYEQYFGPGTRLTVT.

V is TRBV7-8 and J is TRBJ2-7; tentative D call: TRBD1 (5 bases). The CDR3 sequence is 16 residues long. V was shortened by 1 base and J by 3 bases, with 16 bases between the two germline ends. From germline, CDR1 is SGHVS and CDR2 FQNEAQ. CDR3: CASSLEWGRPYYEQYF. In DNA form, the CDR3 reads TGTGCCAGCAGCTTAGAATGGGGCCGACCCTACTACGAGCAGTACTTC. The full variable domain, in which reference TRBV7-8 and TRBJ2-7 provide the parts outside the CDR3, is GAGVSQSPRYKVAKRGQDVALRCDPISGHVSLFWYQQALGQGPEFLTYFQNEAQLDKSGLPSDRFFAERPEGSVSTLKIQRTQQEDSAVYLCASSLEWGRPYYEQYFGPGTRLTVT.

A remark on this clone: As the CDR3 is not closed by the conserved phenylalanine or tryptophan, this likely results from a read error. The V call is TRBV9, the J call TRBJ2-1; 7 bases map to TRBD2. CDR3 length: 16 residues. Germline values: CDR1 SGDLS, CDR2 YYNGEE. V lost 4 bases to trimming and J lost 0 bases; unmatched junction nucleotides: 7. The CDR3 protein is CASSPSGTNSYNEQFC. The CDR3 nucleotides are TGTGCCAGCAGCCCGAGCGGGACCAACTCCTACAATGAGCAGTTCTGC.

This clone was seen at least ten times. This chain uses TRBV9 with TRBJ2-1; D is possibly TRBD1 or TRBD2 (5 bases each). The V gene's germline CDR1 is SGDLS and CDR2 YYNGEE. Trimming took 3 bases from V and 0 from J, leaving 13 bases between them. The CDR3 is made up of 16 amino acids. The CDR3 DNA follows: TGTGCCAGCAGCGCGGGGACGGTAAGCTCCTACAATGAGCAGTTCTTC. Translation: CASSAGTVSSYNEQFF. The full variable domain, with the rest looked up from reference TRBV9 and TRBJ2-1, is DSGVTQTPKHLITATGQRVTLRCSPRSGDLSVYWYQQSLDQGLQFLIQYYNGEERAKGNILERFSAQQFPDLHSELNLSSLELGDSALYFCASSAGTVSSYNEQFFGPGTRLTVL.

Many counts were recorded for this clone. V and J are TRBV9 and TRBJ2-7, with a weak D call TRBD2 (5 bases). The CDR3 covers 12 residues. V lost 3 bases and J lost 3, with 7 bases in between. The germline V gene encodes CDR1 SGDLS and CDR2 YYNGEE. The CDR3 region is CASSADFYEQYF. CDR3 in DNA: TGTGCCAGCAGCGCGGACTTCTACGAGCAGTACTTC. Variable domain in full (rest from reference TRBV9 and TRBJ2-7): DSGVTQTPKHLITATGQRVTLRCSPRSGDLSVYWYQQSLDQGLQFLIQYYNGEERAKGNILERFSAQQFPDLHSELNLSSLELGDSALYFCASSADFYEQYFGPGTRLTVT.

In regard to this clone: This may come from a read error, since a much larger clone is one base off. V gene TRBV7-6 combines with J gene TRBJ2-2, with D unresolved. Germline V gives CDR1 SGHVS, CDR2 FNYEAQ. The CDR3 runs to 16 residues. Trimming left V 0 bases short and J 8 bases short, with 16 bases between. The CDR3 region has the DNA TGTGCCAGCAGCTTAGCTGTGTGGGATGGCACTGGGGAGCTGTTTTTT. Its protein is CASSLAVWDGTGELFF.

This clone was counted at least ten times. This rearrangement joins TRBV5-1 to TRBJ2-1; 7 nucleotides line up with TRBD1. Trimming took 4 bases from V and 10 from J; bases not matched to a gene: 8. CDR3 size: 13 residues. CDR1 is SGHRS and CDR2 is YFSETQ in the germline V gene. CDR3 loop: CASSPTGEGEQFF. The CDR3 nucleotides read TGCGCCAGCAGCCCTACAGGGGAAGGCGAGCAGTTCTTC.

There are many counts of this clone. Other DNA sequences of this sample code for an identical CDR3. V gene TRBV20-1 combines with J gene TRBJ2-7, with 12 positions matching TRBD2. There are 15 residues in the CDR3. Trimming took 2 bases from V and 6 from J; bases not matched to a gene: 8. Germline CDR1 is DFQATT and CDR2 is SNEGSKA (reference sequence). In nucleotides, the CDR3 is TGCAGTGCTAGATCCCCTCTAGCGGGAGGGGCCGAGCAGTACTTC. Its translation is CSARSPLAGGAEQYF.

This clone was counted ten times or more. V and J are TRBV5-1 and TRBJ2-5, with TRBD2 matching over 9 bases. In germline, CDR1 is SGHRS, CDR2 YFSETQ. The V and J ends lost 0 bases and 2 bases, in that order; junction bases with no gene match: 8. This CDR3 is built from 17 residues. CDR3 region: CASSLGSNSGGQETQYF. In DNA, the CDR3 is TGCGCCAGCAGCTTGGGATCGAATAGCGGGGGACAAGAGACCCAGTACTTC.

This clone came up many times. This chain links TRBV3-1 with TRBJ2-1, with D possibly being TRBD2 (5 bases). Germline V gene lookup returns CDR1 LGHDT and CDR2 YNNKEL (reference sequence). The CDR3 runs 17 residues. Trimming removed 1 base at V and 0 bases at J, with 13 bases between. CDR3 nucleotide sequence: TGTGCCAGCAGCCAAGGAGGTGGGCGGGCCTCCTACAATGAGCAGTTCTTC. Translation: CASSQGGGRASYNEQFF.

This clone was seen a handful of times. The chain carries TRBV12-3 or TRBV12-4 and TRBJ2-2; perhaps D is TRBD1 or TRBD2 (6 bases each). V lost 2 bases to trimming and J lost 6 bases, with 22 bases between them. The CDR3 spans 18 residues. CDR3 region: CASSLIGGQEGPPGELFF. The CDR3 region has the DNA TGTGCCAGCAGTTTAATTGGGGGGCAGGAGGGCCCCCCCGGGGAGCTGTTTTTT.

This clone appeared many times. The genes are TRBV11-2 and TRBJ2-5; 8 bases map to TRBD2. V trimming: 6 bases; J trimming: 6 bases; junction bases outside the gene matches: 9. The CDR3 is 14 residues long. The germline V gene has CDR1 SGHAT and CDR2 FQNNGV. CDR3 protein: CASSYAGGGKTQYF. As DNA, the CDR3 is TGTGCCAGCAGTTATGCGGGGGGCGGAAAGACCCAGTACTTC.

In this sample, this clone turned up many times. V is TRBV19 and J is TRBJ2-2, with D possibly being TRBD1 (5 bases). Germline loops: CDR1 LNHDA, CDR2 SQIVND (reference sequence). The CDR3 runs 13 residues. Trimming removed 6 bases at V and 4 bases at J, with 9 bases between. The CDR3 loop is CASSLGPTGELFF. CDR3 bases: TGTGCCAGTAGCCTGGGGCCCACCGGGGAGCTGTTTTTT.